The following is a TCR beta chain sequence with its context. The table came from immunoSEQ multiplex PCR; TCRdb's copy has only in-frame clones and leaves some out. The table includes 65,000 to 90,000 clones, 87% detected once. Germline CDR1 and CDR2: SGHNT and YYREEE (reference sequence). Trimming shortened V by 4 bases and J by 3 bases, and 16 bases separated the two germline ends. CDR3 size: 15 residues. This record belongs to a study of T cell responses to AZD1222 COVID-19 vaccine. The material was peripheral blood, obtained 28 days after the second AZD1222 dose. V is TRBV5-4 and J is TRBJ1-2, with D perhaps TRBD1 (5 bases). This sequence was found in an adult who received the AZD1222 COVID-19 vaccine. As DNA, the CDR3 is TGTGCCAGCAGCCCCGGGACGGTTGATTACTATGGCTACACCTTC. It specifies CASSPGTVDYYGYTF.